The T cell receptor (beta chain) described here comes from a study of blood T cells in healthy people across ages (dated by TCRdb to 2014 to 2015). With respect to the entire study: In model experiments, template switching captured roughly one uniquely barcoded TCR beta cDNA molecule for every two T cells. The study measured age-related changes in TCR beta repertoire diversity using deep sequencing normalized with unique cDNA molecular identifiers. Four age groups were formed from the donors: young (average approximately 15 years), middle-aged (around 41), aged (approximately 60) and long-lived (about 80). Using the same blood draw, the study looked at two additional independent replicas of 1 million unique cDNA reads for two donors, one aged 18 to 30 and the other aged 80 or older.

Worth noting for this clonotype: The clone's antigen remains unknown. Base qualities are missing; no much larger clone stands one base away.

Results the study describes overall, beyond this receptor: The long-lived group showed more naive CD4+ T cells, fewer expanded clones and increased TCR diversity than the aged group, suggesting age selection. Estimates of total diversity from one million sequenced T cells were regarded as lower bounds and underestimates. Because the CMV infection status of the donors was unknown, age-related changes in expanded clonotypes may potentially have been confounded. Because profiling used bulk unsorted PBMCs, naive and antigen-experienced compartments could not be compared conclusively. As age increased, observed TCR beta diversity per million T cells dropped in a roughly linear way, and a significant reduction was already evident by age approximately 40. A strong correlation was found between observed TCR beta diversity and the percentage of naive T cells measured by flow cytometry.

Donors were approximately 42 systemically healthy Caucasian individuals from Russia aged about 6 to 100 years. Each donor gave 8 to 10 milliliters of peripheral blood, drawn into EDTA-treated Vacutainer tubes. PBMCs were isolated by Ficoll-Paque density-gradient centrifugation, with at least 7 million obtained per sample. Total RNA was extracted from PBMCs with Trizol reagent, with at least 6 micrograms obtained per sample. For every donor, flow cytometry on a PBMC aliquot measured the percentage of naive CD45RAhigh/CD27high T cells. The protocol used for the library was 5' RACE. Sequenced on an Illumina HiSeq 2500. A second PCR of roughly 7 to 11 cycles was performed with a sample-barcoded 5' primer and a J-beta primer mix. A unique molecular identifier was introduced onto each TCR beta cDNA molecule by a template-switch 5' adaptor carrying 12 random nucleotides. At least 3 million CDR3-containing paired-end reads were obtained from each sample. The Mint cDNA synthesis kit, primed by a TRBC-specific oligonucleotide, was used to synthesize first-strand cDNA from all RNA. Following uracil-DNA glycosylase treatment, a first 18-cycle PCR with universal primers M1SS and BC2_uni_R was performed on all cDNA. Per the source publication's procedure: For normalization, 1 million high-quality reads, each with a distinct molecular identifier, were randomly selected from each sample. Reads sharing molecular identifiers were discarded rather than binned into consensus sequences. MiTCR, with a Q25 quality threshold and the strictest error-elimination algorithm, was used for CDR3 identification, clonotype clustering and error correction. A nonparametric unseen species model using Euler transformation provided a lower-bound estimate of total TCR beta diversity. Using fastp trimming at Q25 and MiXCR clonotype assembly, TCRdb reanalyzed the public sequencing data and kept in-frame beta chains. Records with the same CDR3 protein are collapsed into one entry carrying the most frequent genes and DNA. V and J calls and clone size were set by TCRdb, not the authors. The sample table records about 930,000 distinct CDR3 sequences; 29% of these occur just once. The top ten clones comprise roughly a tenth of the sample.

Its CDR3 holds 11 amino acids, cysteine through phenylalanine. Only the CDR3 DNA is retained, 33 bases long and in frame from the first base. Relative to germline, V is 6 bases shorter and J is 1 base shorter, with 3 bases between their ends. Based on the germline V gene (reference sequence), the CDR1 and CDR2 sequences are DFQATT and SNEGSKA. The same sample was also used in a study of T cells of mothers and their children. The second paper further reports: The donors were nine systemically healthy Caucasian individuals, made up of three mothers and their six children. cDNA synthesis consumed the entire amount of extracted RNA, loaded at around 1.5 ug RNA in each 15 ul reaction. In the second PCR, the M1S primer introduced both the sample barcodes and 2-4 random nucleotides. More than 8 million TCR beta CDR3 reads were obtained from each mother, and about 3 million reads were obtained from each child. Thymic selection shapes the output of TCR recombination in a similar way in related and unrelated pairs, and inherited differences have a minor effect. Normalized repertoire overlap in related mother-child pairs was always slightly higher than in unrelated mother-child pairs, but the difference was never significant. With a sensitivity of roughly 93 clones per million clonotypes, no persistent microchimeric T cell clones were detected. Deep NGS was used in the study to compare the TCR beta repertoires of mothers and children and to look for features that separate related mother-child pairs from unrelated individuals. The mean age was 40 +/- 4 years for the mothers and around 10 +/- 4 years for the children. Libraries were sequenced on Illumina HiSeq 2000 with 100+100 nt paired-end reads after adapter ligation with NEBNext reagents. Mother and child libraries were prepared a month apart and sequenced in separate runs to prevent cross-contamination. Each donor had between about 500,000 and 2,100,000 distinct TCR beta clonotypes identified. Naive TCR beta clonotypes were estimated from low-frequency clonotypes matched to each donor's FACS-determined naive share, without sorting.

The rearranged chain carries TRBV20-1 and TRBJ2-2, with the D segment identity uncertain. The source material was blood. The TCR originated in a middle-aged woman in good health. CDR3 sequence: CSAWNTGELFF. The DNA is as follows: TGCAGTGCCTGGAACACCGGGGAGCTGTTTTTT.